This entry is about one T cell receptor (beta chain). Its specificity is not known. This record comes from a study of T cells expressing NK-cell markers. Study-level findings and limits: The share of CD8+ T cells held by dominant NKG2C+ clonotypes was about 1.0-7.5% in several donors.

The authors made TCR beta cDNA libraries by 5'RACE template switching. This switching added a universal primer site and UMIs. Following a re-call of the 5' RACE reads, TCRdb has one entry per CDR3 protein and lacks DNA. The ten most abundant clones cover 3.5% to 4.5% of a sample with about 540,000 distinct CDR3 sequences. The CDR3 runs 12 residues. Germline V gives CDR1 MDHEN, CDR2 SYDVKM. This sequence was found in a man younger than 35 in good health. V and J are TRBV28 and TRBJ2-7; TCRdb reports TRBD1, a call that lacks DNA to check it against. Sequencing used blood T cells: a sorted CD56 or NKG2C T cell subset, CD4+ or CD8+ T cells, or bulk PBMC T cells (not recorded which). The CDR3 sequence: CASFFYGGEQYF.